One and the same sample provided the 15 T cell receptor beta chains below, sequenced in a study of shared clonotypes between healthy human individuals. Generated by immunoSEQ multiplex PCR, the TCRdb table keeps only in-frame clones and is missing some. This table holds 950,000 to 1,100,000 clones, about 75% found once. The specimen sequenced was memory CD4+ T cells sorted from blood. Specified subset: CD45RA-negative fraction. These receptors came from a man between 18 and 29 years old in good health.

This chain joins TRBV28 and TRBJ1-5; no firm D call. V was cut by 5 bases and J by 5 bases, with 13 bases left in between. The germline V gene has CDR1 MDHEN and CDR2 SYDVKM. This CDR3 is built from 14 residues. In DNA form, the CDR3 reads TGTGCCAGCAGTGTAGGCGACGGATATCAGCCCCAGCATTTT. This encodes CASSVGDGYQPQHF.

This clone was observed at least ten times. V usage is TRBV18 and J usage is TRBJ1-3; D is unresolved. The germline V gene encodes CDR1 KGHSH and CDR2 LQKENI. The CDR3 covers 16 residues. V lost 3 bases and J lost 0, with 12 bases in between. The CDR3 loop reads CASSPSQVSSGNTIYF. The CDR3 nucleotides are TGTGCCAGCTCACCGTCTCAGGTTTCCTCTGGAAACACCATATATTTT.

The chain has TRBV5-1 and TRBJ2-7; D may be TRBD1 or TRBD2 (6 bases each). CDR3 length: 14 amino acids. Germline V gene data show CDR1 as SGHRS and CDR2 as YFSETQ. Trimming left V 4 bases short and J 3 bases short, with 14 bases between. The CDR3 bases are TGCGCCAGCAGCCTCTCAGGGGAGGTCTACGAGCAGTACTTC. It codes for CASSLSGEVYEQYF.

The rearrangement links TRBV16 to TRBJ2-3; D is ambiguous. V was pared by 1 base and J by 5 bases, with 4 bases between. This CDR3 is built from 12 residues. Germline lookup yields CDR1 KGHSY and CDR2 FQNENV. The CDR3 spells CASSQLVDTQYF. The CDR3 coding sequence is TGTGCCAGCAGCCAATTGGTAGATACGCAGTATTTT.

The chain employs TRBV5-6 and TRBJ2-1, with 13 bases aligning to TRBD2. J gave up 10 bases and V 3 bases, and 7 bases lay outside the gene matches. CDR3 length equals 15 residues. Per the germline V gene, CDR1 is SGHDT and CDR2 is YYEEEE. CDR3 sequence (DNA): TGTGCCAGCAGCTCCTCGGGACTAGCGGGACTCGAGCAGTTCTTC. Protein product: CASSSSGLAGLEQFF. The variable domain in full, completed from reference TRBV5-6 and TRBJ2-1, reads DAGVTQSPTHLIKTRGQQVTLRCSPKSGHDTVSWYQQALGQGPQFIFQYYEEEERQRGNFPDRFSGHQFPNYSSELNVNALLLGDSALYLCASSSSGLAGLEQFFGPGTRLTVL.

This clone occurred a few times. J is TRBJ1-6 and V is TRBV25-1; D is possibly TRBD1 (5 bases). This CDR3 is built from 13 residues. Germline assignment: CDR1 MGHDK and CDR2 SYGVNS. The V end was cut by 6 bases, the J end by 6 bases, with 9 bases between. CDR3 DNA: TGTGCCAGCAGCCAGGGACTTAATTCACCCCTCCACTTT. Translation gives CASSQGLNSPLHF.

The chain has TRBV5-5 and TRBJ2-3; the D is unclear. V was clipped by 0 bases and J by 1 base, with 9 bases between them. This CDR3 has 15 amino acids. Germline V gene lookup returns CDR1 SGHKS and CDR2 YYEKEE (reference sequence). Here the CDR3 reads CASSLVLGGTDTQYF. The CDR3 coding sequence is TGTGCCAGCAGCTTGGTGTTGGGCGGCACAGATACGCAGTATTTT.

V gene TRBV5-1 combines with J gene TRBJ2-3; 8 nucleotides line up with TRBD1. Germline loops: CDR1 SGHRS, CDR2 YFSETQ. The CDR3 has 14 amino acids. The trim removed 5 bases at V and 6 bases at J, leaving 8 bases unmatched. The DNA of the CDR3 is TGCGCCAGCAGTCAGGGACAGGAGAGGGATACGCAGTATTTT. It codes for CASSQGQERDTQYF. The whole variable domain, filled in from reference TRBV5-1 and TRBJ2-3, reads KAGVTQTPRYLIKTRGQQVTLSCSPISGHRSVSWYQQTPGQGLQFLFEYFSETQRNKGNFPGRFSGRQFSNSRSEMNVSTLELGDSALYLCASSQGQERDTQYFGPGTRLTVL.

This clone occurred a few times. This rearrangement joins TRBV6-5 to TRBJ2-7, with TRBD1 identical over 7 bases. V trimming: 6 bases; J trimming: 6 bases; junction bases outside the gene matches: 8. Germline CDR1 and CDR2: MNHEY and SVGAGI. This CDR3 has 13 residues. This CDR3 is CASSQTGSGEQYF. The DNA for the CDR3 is TGTGCCAGCAGCCAGACAGGGTCCGGCGAGCAGTACTTC.

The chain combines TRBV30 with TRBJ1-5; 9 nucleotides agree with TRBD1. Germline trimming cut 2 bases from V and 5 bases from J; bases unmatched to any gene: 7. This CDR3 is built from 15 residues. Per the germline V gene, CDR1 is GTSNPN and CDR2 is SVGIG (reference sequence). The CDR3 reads CAWSPGTGTHQPQHF. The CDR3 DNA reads TGTGCCTGGAGTCCGGGGACAGGGACACATCAGCCCCAGCATTTT.

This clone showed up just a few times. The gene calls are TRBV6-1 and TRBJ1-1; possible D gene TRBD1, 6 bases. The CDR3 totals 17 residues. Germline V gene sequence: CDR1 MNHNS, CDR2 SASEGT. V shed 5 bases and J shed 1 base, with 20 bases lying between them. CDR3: CASSKDPGEAGNTEAFF. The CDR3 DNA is TGTGCCAGCAGTAAAGACCCAGGGGAGGCGGGGAACACTGAAGCTTTCTTT.

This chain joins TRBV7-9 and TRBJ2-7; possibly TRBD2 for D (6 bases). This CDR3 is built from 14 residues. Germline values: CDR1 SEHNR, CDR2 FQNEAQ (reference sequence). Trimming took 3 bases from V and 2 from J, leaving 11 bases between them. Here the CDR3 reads CASSFRGGTYEQYF. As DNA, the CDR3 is TGTGCCAGCAGCTTCCGGGGAGGAACCTACGAGCAGTACTTC.

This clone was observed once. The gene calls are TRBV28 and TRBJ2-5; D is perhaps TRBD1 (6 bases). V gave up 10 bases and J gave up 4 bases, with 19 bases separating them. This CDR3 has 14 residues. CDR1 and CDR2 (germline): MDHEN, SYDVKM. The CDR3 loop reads CAKTPTGPAETQYF. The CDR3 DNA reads TGTGCCAAGACGCCCACAGGGCCGGCAGAGACCCAGTACTTC.

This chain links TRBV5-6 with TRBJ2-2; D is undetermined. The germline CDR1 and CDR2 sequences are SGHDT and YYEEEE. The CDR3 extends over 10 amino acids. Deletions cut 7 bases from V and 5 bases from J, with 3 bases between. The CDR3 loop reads CASETGELFF. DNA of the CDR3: TGTGCCAGCGAAACCGGGGAGCTGTTTTTT.

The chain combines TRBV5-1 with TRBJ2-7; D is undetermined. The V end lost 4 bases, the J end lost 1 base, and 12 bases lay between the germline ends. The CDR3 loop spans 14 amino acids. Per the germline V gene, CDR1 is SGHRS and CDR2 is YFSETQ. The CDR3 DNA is TGCGCCAGCAGCCCCCCCACACATTCCTACGAGCAGTACTTC. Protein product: CASSPPTHSYEQYF.